The 22 T cell receptor beta chains in this list originate from one sample, sequenced in a study of beta chain features in type 1 diabetes. The isolated RNA, all of it, was reverse transcribed, so expressed TCRB transcripts were what got sequenced. Assay: immunoSEQ multiplex PCR; the TCRdb copy retains only in-frame clones and omits some. This sample has 40,000 to 45,000 clones, with 49% found just once. Material for sequencing was central memory CD4+ T cells from blood. These receptor sequences come from a woman under 30 in good health.

The chain has TRBV27 and TRBJ2-1, with TRBD2 identical over 11 bases. The germline CDR1 and CDR2 sequences are MNHEY and SMNVEV (reference sequence). V was pared by 3 bases and J by 8 bases, with 0 bases of the junction left unmatched. The length of the CDR3 is 13 residues. DNA for the CDR3: TGTGCCAGCAGTTTTAGCGGGAGGGATGAGCAGTTCTTC. Residues: CASSFSGRDEQFF.

The chain joins TRBV10-3 to TRBJ2-7, with D unresolved. This CDR3 comprises 12 residues. Germline V gives CDR1 ENHRY, CDR2 SYGVKD. The ends were cut back, 10 bases at V and 5 bases at J, with 15 bases in the middle. The CDR3 sequence is CATGSYSDEQYF. The CDR3 DNA sequence: TGTGCCACCGGGTCCTACTCTGACGAGCAGTACTTC.

The sample holds a few counts of this clone. The chain combines TRBV5-1 with TRBJ2-2; 10 bases align to TRBD1. The ends lost 4 bases at V and 5 bases at J; junction bases unmatched: 11. The CDR3 loop spans 17 amino acids. CDR1 and CDR2 (germline): SGHRS, YFSETQ. CDR3 amino acids: CASSPGDRGQGTGELFF. CDR3 nucleotide sequence: TGCGCCAGCAGCCCCGGTGACAGGGGGCAAGGAACCGGGGAGCTGTTTTTT.

Concerning this clone itself: This same CDR3 is encoded by further DNA sequences in the sample. The chain couples TRBV29-1 to TRBJ2-7; possibly TRBD1 for D (6 bases). The ends were cut back, 5 bases at V and 2 bases at J, with 13 bases in the middle. Germline V lookup: CDR1 SQVTM, CDR2 ANQGSEA. The CDR3 consists of 13 residues. The CDR3 DNA is TGCAGCGTTTACTTGACAGGCCCCTACGAGCAGTACTTC. It specifies CSVYLTGPYEQYF.

The chain links TRBV5-6 to TRBJ2-1, with a tentative D call TRBD2 (6 bases). V lost 2 bases to trimming and J lost 6 bases, with 18 bases between them. Germline assignment: CDR1 SGHDT and CDR2 YYEEEE. This CDR3 spans 16 amino acids. The CDR3 is CASSFPSRLAINEQFF. CDR3 nucleotides: TGTGCCAGCAGCTTTCCTTCTAGGCTAGCGATCAATGAGCAGTTCTTC. Based on the CDR3 plus reference TRBV5-6 and TRBJ2-1, the full variable domain is DAGVTQSPTHLIKTRGQQVTLRCSPKSGHDTVSWYQQALGQGPQFIFQYYEEEERQRGNFPDRFSGHQFPNYSSELNVNALLLGDSALYLCASSFPSRLAINEQFFGPGTRLTVL.

The chain couples TRBV5-1 to TRBJ2-5, with D perhaps matching TRBD2 (6 bases). Per germline, CDR1 SGHRS and CDR2 YFSETQ. The CDR3 sequence is 14 residues long. The V gene lost 4 bases and the J gene lost 4 bases, with 14 bases spanning the gap. The CDR3 region is CASSRGGGRETQYF. The CDR3 DNA reads TGCGCCAGCAGCCGTGGGGGAGGCCGAGAGACCCAGTACTTC.

This chain links TRBV9 with TRBJ2-2; D possibly corresponds to TRBD2 (6 bases). Germline-derived CDR1 and CDR2 are SGDLS and YYNGEE. The V and J ends lost 4 bases and 4 bases respectively, with 14 bases between them. The CDR3 extends over 15 amino acids. CDR3 in DNA: TGTGCCAGCAGCCCCGGGACTGGGATCACCGGGGAGCTGTTTTTT. Protein: CASSPGTGITGELFF.

The genes are TRBV5-1 and TRBJ2-7; possible D gene TRBD2, 6 bases. The V and J ends lost 3 bases and 3 bases respectively, with 13 bases between them. The germline V gene encodes CDR1 SGHRS and CDR2 YFSETQ. The CDR3 has 14 residues. As DNA, the CDR3 is TGCGCCAGCAGCTCGGACTACCCGAACTACGAGCAGTACTTC. As protein: CASSSDYPNYEQYF.

This chain joins TRBV30 and TRBJ2-1; 11 bases fit TRBD1. The germline V gene encodes CDR1 GTSNPN and CDR2 SVGIG (reference sequence). The length of the CDR3 is 14 residues. Trimming cost V 4 bases and J 4 bases; bases outside gene matches: 3. The CDR3 bases are TGTGCCTGGAAGGGGACAGGGGGGTACAATGAGCAGTTCTTC. This gives the protein CAWKGTGGYNEQFF.

This chain uses TRBV5-1 with TRBJ2-7; 12 bases line up with TRBD2. Trimming cost V 2 bases and J 2 bases; bases outside gene matches: 11. The CDR3 covers 18 residues. Germline loops: CDR1 SGHRS, CDR2 YFSETQ. CDR3 bases: TGCGCCAGCAGCTTTTCCCTAGCGGGGGGGCATTCCACCTACGAGCAGTACTTC. Its protein is CASSFSLAGGHSTYEQYF.

The chain joins TRBV2 to TRBJ1-3, with D uncertain. Germline loops: CDR1 SNHLY, CDR2 FYNNEI. Trimming shortened V by 0 bases and J by 0 bases, and 6 bases separated the two germline ends. The CDR3 has 15 residues. The CDR3 DNA follows: TGTGCCAGCAGTGAAGCGAGGTCCTCTGGAAACACCATATATTTT. Amino acid sequence: CASSEARSSGNTIYF.

This clone was counted only a few times. V is TRBV2 and J is TRBJ2-7; the D gene is possibly TRBD2 (7 bases). The V gene lost 6 bases and the J gene lost 7 bases, with 22 bases spanning the gap. This CDR3 contains 15 residues. CDR1 is SNHLY and CDR2 is FYNNEI in the germline V gene. In DNA, the CDR3 is TGTGCCAGCAGCGGGGGGCCGGATATGCCTCGGGAGCAGTACTTC. Its protein product is CASSGGPDMPREQYF.

This chain joins TRBV2 and TRBJ2-2, with 9 bases that match TRBD1. The V gene end was trimmed by 0 bases and the J gene end by 5 bases; junction bases not matched to a gene: 7. The germline gives CDR1 SNHLY, CDR2 FYNNEI. This CDR3 spans 17 amino acids. The CDR3 sequence is CASSEAPGTGLTGELFF. The CDR3, as DNA: TGTGCCAGCAGTGAAGCGCCCGGGACAGGGTTGACCGGGGAGCTGTTTTTT.

The CDR3 reads CASRRTGANYGYTF. The CDR3 nucleotides read TGTGCCAGCAGGCGGACAGGGGCAAACTATGGCTACACCTTC. This rearrangement joins TRBV13 to TRBJ1-2, with 9 bases aligning to TRBD1. Germline V gene lookup returns CDR1 PRHDT and CDR2 FYEKMQ (reference sequence). With V trimmed by 6 bases and J by 2 bases, 4 bases remained unmatched. CDR3 length equals 14 residues.

The chain is built from TRBV29-1 and TRBJ2-1; 10 nucleotides line up with TRBD1. J was trimmed by 8 bases and V by 1 base; bases with no gene match: 5. There are 14 residues in the CDR3. Germline V gene lookup returns CDR1 SQVTM and CDR2 ANQGSEA. The CDR3 loop is CSVEVTGQGYEQFF. Here the CDR3 DNA reads TGCAGCGTTGAAGTTACGGGACAGGGGTATGAGCAGTTCTTC.

This CDR3 is CASTGTAKGHQPQHF. The CDR3 region has the DNA TGTGCCAGCACTGGGACAGCGAAGGGCCATCAGCCCCAGCATTTT. The chain is built from TRBV6-8 and TRBJ1-5; 7 nucleotides line up with TRBD1. The CDR3 spans 15 residues. With 7 bases clipped from V and 5 bases from J, the junction kept 11 bases outside the gene matches. From germline, CDR1 is MNHGY and CDR2 SAAAGT.

V and J are TRBV7-9 and TRBJ1-1; D is uncertain. V gave up 2 bases and J gave up 3 bases, with 10 bases separating them. The CDR3 spans 14 residues. CDR1 is SEHNR, CDR2 FQNEAQ, per germline (reference sequence). For the CDR3, the DNA is TGTGCCAGCAGCTTACGGGGTAGGGACACTGAAGCTTTCTTT. Protein: CASSLRGRDTEAFF.

Here the CDR3 DNA reads TGTGCCAGCAGCTTTGGGGGGGTGAACACCGGGGAGCTGTTTTTT. It encodes CASSFGGVNTGELFF. The chain couples TRBV7-3 to TRBJ2-2, with 7 positions matching TRBD2. The CDR3 runs 15 residues. CDR1 is SGHTA, CDR2 FQGTGA, per germline. V lost 3 bases to trimming and J lost 1 base; unmatched junction nucleotides: 2.

The chain joins TRBV5-1 to TRBJ1-1; D remains ambiguous. Deletions cut 4 bases from V and 1 base from J, with 11 bases between. Germline-derived CDR1 and CDR2 are SGHRS and YFSETQ. There are 14 residues in the CDR3. The CDR3 region is CASSPGSPNTEAFF. CDR3 coding DNA: TGCGCCAGCAGCCCGGGATCCCCGAACACTGAAGCTTTCTTT.

V and J are TRBV4-2 and TRBJ2-3; the match to TRBD2 covers 9 bases. The CDR3 has 16 residues. The V gene's germline CDR1 is LGHNA and CDR2 YNFKEQ. V lost 1 base, J lost 3 bases, and 5 bases stayed unmatched. The CDR3 is CASSQVAGGPTDTQYF. The CDR3 DNA reads as TGTGCCAGCAGCCAAGTTGCGGGGGGGCCGACAGATACGCAGTATTTT.

The chain has TRBV5-1 and TRBJ2-3; 9 bases fit TRBD1. The CDR3 extends over 18 amino acids. After removal of 0 bases from V and 0 bases from J, the junction contained 8 bases not matched to a gene. Germline V gene data show CDR1 as SGHRS and CDR2 as YFSETQ. The CDR3 DNA reads as TGCGCCAGCAGCTTGGCGGACAGGGGCTCGGCTAGCACAGATACGCAGTATTTT. It translates to CASSLADRGSASTDTQYF.

This chain joins TRBV2 and TRBJ2-3, with a weak D call TRBD2 (6 bases). CDR3 length equals 15 residues. Germline-derived CDR1 and CDR2 are SNHLY and FYNNEI. V was trimmed by 2 bases and J by 5 bases, leaving 14 bases between them. The CDR3 is CASSERRLALDTQYF. The CDR3 bases are TGTGCCAGCAGTGAAAGAAGGCTAGCGTTAGATACGCAGTATTTT.